These 14 T cell receptor beta chains originate from one sample sequenced in a study of CD8+CD57+ T cells in acquired aplastic anemia. According to the study, genomic DNA was the template for TCR beta VDJ and CDR3 profiling. MiXCR was run by TCRdb on the reads, yielding one entry per CDR3 protein. This sample yields about 240,000 distinct CDR3 sequences, of which about 44% are seen a single time; over 7.5% belongs to the top ten. CD8+CD57+ cell expansion had been shown by flow cytometry in patients chosen for sequencing. Sequenced sample: sorted CD4+, CD8+, or CD8+CD57+ T cells (not recorded which) from PBMCs. These receptors all stem from a human donor with aplastic anemia.

This chain connects TRBV10-1 to TRBJ2-7, with TRBD2 matching 7 bases. The CDR3 consists of 14 residues. The ends lost 3 bases at V and 1 base at J; junction bases unmatched: 3. Germline V gene lookup returns CDR1 WNHNN and CDR2 SYGVQD (reference sequence). The CDR3 DNA reads as TGCGCCAGCAGTGATCCGGGAGGTTCCTACGAGCAGTACTTC. This gives the protein CASSDPGGSYEQYF.

This chain connects TRBV4-2 to TRBJ2-7, with 12 bases lining up with TRBD1. CDR3 length: 16 residues. Germline assignment: CDR1 LGHNA and CDR2 YNFKEQ. Unmatched junction bases numbered 6, after V lost 4 bases and J lost 2 bases. DNA of the CDR3: TGTGCCAGCAGCCCGGGACAGGGGGCGGTTGCCTACGAGCAGTACTTC. As protein: CASSPGQGAVAYEQYF.

J is TRBJ2-7 and V is TRBV20-1, with 12 bases matching TRBD2. V trimming: 3 bases; J trimming: 4 bases; junction bases outside the gene matches: 13. The CDR3 runs 17 residues. Looked up from germline, CDR1 is DFQATT and CDR2 is SNEGSKA (reference sequence). CDR3 residues: CSASYPASGRERYEQYF. The CDR3 nucleotides read TGCAGTGCTAGTTACCCGGCTAGCGGGAGGGAGAGGTACGAGCAGTACTTC.

This clonotype was recorded at least ten times. This chain uses TRBV5-6 with TRBJ2-7; unclear D gene. Trimming pared 2 bases from V and 3 bases from J, leaving 12 bases between. The CDR3 runs 14 residues. CDR1 SGHDT and CDR2 YYEEEE come from the germline V gene. The CDR3 spells CASSFGSKHYEQYF. As DNA, the CDR3 is TGTGCCAGCAGCTTTGGCAGCAAACACTACGAGCAGTACTTC.

This chain joins TRBV7-9 and TRBJ2-7, with 8 bases fitting TRBD1. The V gene's germline CDR1 is SEHNR and CDR2 FQNEAQ (reference sequence). The CDR3 runs 16 residues. Germline trimming cut 2 bases from V and 2 bases from J; bases unmatched to any gene: 8. The CDR3 spells CASSLTTGAQTYEQYF. DNA of the CDR3: TGTGCCAGCAGCTTAACGACAGGGGCTCAGACCTACGAGCAGTACTTC.

This clonotype was seen repeatedly, ten times or more. This sequence joins TRBV19 and TRBJ1-5; D perhaps matches TRBD1 (5 bases). Germline CDR1 and CDR2: LNHDA and SQIVND (reference sequence). The CDR3 sequence is 16 residues long. Trimming cost V 5 bases and J 9 bases, with 23 bases left between them. DNA for the CDR3: TGTGCCAGTAGTGCCCGCCTGACAGCCAGGGATCGGCCCCAGCATTTT. Amino acid sequence: CASSARLTARDRPQHF.

The V call is TRBV19, the J call TRBJ2-2, with 8 bases fitting TRBD1. This CDR3 has 14 residues. CDR1 is LNHDA, CDR2 SQIVND, per germline (reference sequence). Trimming removed 4 bases from V and 4 bases from J; junction bases left unmatched: 2. The CDR3 spells CASSRTGPTGELFF. DNA for the CDR3: TGTGCCAGTAGTAGGACAGGGCCCACCGGGGAGCTGTTTTTT.

This clonotype was detected many times. This CDR3 is CASRRDPLAKNIQYF. The DNA of the CDR3 is TGTGCCAGCAGGAGGGACCCTCTAGCCAAAAACATTCAGTACTTC. The chain combines TRBV2 with TRBJ2-4, with D possibly called TRBD1 or TRBD2 (5 bases each). Germline-derived CDR1 and CDR2 are SNHLY and FYNNEI. V was clipped by 6 bases and J by 0 bases, with 12 bases between them. The CDR3 is 15 amino acids.

The J gene is TRBJ2-7, the V gene TRBV9; D gene uncertain. Germline V lookup: CDR1 SGDLS, CDR2 YYNGEE. Trimming removed 0 bases from V and 3 bases from J, with 10 bases in between. This CDR3 has 14 residues. Written as DNA, the CDR3 is TGTGCCAGCAGCGTAGGTGGCAGTAACTACGAGCAGTACTTC. It yields the protein CASSVGGSNYEQYF.

This clonotype has only one observation. J is TRBJ2-7 and V is TRBV25-1, with D tentatively TRBD1 (6 bases). V dropped 4 bases and J dropped 3 bases, with 10 bases sitting between them. Germline CDR1 reads MGHDK; CDR2 reads SYGVNS. This CDR3 comprises 13 residues. The CDR3 nucleotides read TGTGCCAGCAGTGGGGCAGGGGACTACGAGCAGTACTTC. It translates to CASSGAGDYEQYF.

The gene calls are TRBV10-3 and TRBJ2-7; 13 bases map to TRBD2. The CDR3 sequence is 15 residues long. CDR1 ENHRY and CDR2 SYGVKD come from the germline V gene. J was trimmed by 6 bases and V by 4 bases; bases with no gene match: 6. The CDR3 reads CAISATSGRTGEQYF. In DNA, the CDR3 is TGTGCCATCAGTGCGACTAGCGGGAGGACCGGCGAGCAGTACTTC.

In this sample, this clonotype turned up many times. V usage is TRBV6-1 and J usage is TRBJ1-5; weak D call: TRBD1 (6 bases). In germline, CDR1 is MNHNS, CDR2 SASEGT. Trimming took off 5 bases at V and 7 bases at J, with 24 bases between the two ends. The CDR3 length is 17 residues. CDR3 protein: CASSNLTGLKWGQPQHF. DNA for the CDR3: TGTGCCAGCAGTAATCTTACAGGGCTAAAGTGGGGACAGCCCCAGCATTTT.

Worth noting for this clonotype: Just one base apart from a much larger clone, this may be a read error. J is TRBJ1-1 and V is TRBV7-9; no definite D call. The CDR3 consists of 13 residues. Germline assignment: CDR1 SEHNR and CDR2 FQNEAQ (reference sequence). The chain's CDR3 is CASSLLPGTEALF. CDR3 DNA sequence: TGTGCCAGCAGCTTGCTTCCGGGCACTGAAGCTCTCTTT.

The V gene is TRBV2, the J gene TRBJ2-3, with TRBD1 matching over 9 bases. Germline CDR1 is SNHLY and CDR2 is FYNNEI. Trimming removed 6 bases from V and 3 bases from J; junction bases left unmatched: 7. The CDR3 loop spans 15 amino acids. CDR3 sequence (DNA): TGTGCCAGCAGGCTACGACAGGGGGGAACAGATACGCAGTATTTT. It encodes CASRLRQGGTDTQYF.